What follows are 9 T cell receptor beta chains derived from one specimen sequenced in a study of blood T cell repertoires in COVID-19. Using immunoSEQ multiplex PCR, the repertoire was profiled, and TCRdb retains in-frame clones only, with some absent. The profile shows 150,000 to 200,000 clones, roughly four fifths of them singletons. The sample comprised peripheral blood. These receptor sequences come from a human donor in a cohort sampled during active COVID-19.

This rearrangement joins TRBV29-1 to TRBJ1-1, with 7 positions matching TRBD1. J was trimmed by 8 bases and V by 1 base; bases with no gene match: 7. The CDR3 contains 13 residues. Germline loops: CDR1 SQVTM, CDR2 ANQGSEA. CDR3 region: CSVEASEGAEAFF. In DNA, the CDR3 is TGCAGCGTTGAAGCAAGCGAGGGGGCAGAAGCTTTCTTT.

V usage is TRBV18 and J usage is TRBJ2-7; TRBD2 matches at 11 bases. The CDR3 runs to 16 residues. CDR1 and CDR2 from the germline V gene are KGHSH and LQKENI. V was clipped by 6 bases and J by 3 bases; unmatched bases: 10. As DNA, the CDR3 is TGTGCCAGCTCGTCGAATAGCGGGGGGGGATACTACGAGCAGTACTTC. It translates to CASSSNSGGGYYEQYF. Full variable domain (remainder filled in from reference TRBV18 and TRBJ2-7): NAGVMQNPRHLVRRRGQEARLRCSPMKGHSHVYWYRQLPEEGLKFMVYLQKENIIDESGMPKERFSAEFPKEGPSILRIQQVVRGDSAAYFCASSSNSGGGYYEQYFGPGTRLTVT.

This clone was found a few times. The CDR3 DNA is TGTGCCAGCTCACTTGGGGACAGTTGTCATTTT. Its translation: CASSLGDSCHF. This chain uses TRBV12-3 or TRBV12-4 with TRBJ1-5; 7 positions match TRBD1. This CDR3 is built from 11 residues. V was clipped by 8 bases and J by 16 bases; unmatched bases: 11.

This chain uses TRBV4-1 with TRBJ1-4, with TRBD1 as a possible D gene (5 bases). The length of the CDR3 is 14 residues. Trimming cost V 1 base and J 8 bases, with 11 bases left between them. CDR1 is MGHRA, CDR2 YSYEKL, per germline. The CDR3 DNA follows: TGCGCCAGCAGCCAAGGGGGGGAGGGGGAAAAACTGTTTTTT. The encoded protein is CASSQGGEGEKLFF.

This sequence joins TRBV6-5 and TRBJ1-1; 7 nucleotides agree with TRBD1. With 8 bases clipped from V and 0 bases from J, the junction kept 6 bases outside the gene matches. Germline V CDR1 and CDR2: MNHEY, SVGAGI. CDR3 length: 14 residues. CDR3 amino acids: CASLLTGLNTEAFF. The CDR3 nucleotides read TGTGCCAGCCTCCTGACAGGGTTGAACACTGAAGCTTTCTTT.

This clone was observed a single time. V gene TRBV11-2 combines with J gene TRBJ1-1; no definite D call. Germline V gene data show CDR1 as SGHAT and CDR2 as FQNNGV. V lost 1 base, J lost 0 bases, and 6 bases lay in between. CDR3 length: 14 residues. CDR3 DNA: TGTGCCAGCAGCTTAGGACACCTGAACACTGAAGCTTTCTTT. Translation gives CASSLGHLNTEAFF.

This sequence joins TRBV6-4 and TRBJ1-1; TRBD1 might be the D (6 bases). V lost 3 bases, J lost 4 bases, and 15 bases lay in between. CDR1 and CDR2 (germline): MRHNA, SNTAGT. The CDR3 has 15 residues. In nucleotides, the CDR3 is TGTGCCAGCAGTGAAACGGGGCAGGGGAGCACTGAAGCTTTCTTT. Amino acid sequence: CASSETGQGSTEAFF.

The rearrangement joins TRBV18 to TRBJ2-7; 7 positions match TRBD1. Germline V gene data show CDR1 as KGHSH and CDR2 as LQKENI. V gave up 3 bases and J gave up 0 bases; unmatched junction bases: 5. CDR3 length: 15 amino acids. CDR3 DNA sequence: TGTGCCAGCTCACCCGGACAGGACGGCTCCTACGAGCAGTACTTC. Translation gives CASSPGQDGSYEQYF.

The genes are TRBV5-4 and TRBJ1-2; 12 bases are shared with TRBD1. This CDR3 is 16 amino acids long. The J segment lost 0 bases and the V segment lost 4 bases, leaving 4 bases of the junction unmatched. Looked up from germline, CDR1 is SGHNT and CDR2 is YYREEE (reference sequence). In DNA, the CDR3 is TGTGCCAGCAGCCGGGGACAGGGGGCGGCTAACTATGGCTACACCTTC. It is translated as CASSRGQGAANYGYTF.